Presented here are 20 T cell receptor beta chains from one specimen sequenced in a study of T cells in localized non-small cell lung cancer. The data were produced by immunoSEQ multiplex PCR, yet TCRdb's version contains in-frame clones alone and is incomplete. In the table there are more than 9,000 clones, around 47% of which are singletons. Sequencing used lymph node tissue, obtained before any cancer treatment. The receptors shown here come from a woman aged 35-75 years with stage II squamous cell lung carcinoma.

The sample holds a few counts of this clone. The chain is built from TRBV11-3 and TRBJ2-1, with 7 bases that match TRBD1. V was clipped by 3 bases and J by 7 bases; unmatched bases: 15. The CDR3 consists of 17 residues. Germline CDR1 is SGHNT and CDR2 is YENEEA. The CDR3 nucleotides are TGTGCCAGCAGCTTGAAGACGGGACAGCCTAATTCTAATGAGCAGTTCTTC. It is translated as CASSLKTGQPNSNEQFF.

This clone was seen many times. The V and J genes are TRBV4-1 and TRBJ1-1; unclear D gene. The V gene lost 0 bases and the J gene lost 0 bases, with 5 bases spanning the gap. Germline assignment: CDR1 MGHRA and CDR2 YSYEKL. This CDR3 comprises 14 residues. The CDR3 nucleotides read TGCGCCAGCAGCCAAGAAAATATGAACACTGAAGCTTTCTTT. Amino acid sequence: CASSQENMNTEAFF.

The chain carries TRBV28 and TRBJ1-4, with TRBD1 matching 7 bases. Germline lookup yields CDR1 MDHEN and CDR2 SYDVKM. With V trimmed by 1 base and J by 3 bases, 5 bases remained unmatched. This CDR3 is built from 16 residues. CDR3 bases: TGTGCCAGCAGTTTATCGACAGGGAACCCTAATGAAAAACTGTTTTTT. This gives the protein CASSLSTGNPNEKLFF.

This chain uses TRBV28 with TRBJ2-1, with 11 positions matching TRBD2. Trimming cost V 5 bases and J 7 bases; bases outside gene matches: 10. CDR3 length: 16 amino acids. CDR1 and CDR2 (germline): MDHEN, SYDVKM. The CDR3 DNA reads TGTGCCAGCAGTCTCATACTAGCGGGAGAAAGGAATGAGCAGTTCTTC. Translation: CASSLILAGERNEQFF.

The chain combines TRBV19 with TRBJ1-1, with 9 nucleotides matching TRBD1. The CDR3 is 16 residues long. Germline-derived CDR1 and CDR2 are LNHDA and SQIVND (reference sequence). Trimming at V came to 7 bases and at J to 7 bases, leaving 16 bases not matched to a gene. The CDR3 nucleotides are TGTGCCAGTACCTTCGGACAGGGGCCAGGAGGGGGTGAAGCTTTCTTT. Translation gives CASTFGQGPGGGEAFF.

This clone was found a few times. This chain joins TRBV6-8 and TRBJ2-1, with 7 bases lining up with TRBD2. The CDR3 contains 14 residues. Losses at the gene ends were 10 bases for V and 4 bases for J; bases not matched to a gene: 10. Germline CDR1 is MNHGY and CDR2 is SAAAGT. Here the CDR3 reads CATFGGTTYNEQFF. In DNA, the CDR3 is TGTGCCACCTTCGGGGGGACCACTTACAATGAGCAGTTCTTC.

This chain links TRBV5-1 with TRBJ2-1; tentative D call: TRBD2 (6 bases). V was shortened by 0 bases and J by 6 bases, with 10 bases between the two germline ends. Germline lookup yields CDR1 SGHRS and CDR2 YFSETQ. The CDR3 contains 14 residues. The CDR3 bases are TGCGCCAGCAGCTTGGCGGTAGCGGCCAATGAGCAGTTCTTC. Encoded protein: CASSLAVAANEQFF. Looking up the rest from reference TRBV5-1 and TRBJ2-1 gives the full variable domain: KAGVTQTPRYLIKTRGQQVTLSCSPISGHRSVSWYQQTPGQGLQFLFEYFSETQRNKGNFPGRFSGRQFSNSRSEMNVSTLELGDSALYLCASSLAVAANEQFFGPGTRLTVL.

The V gene is TRBV29-1, the J gene TRBJ1-2; no reliable D call. Germline V gene sequence: CDR1 SQVTM, CDR2 ANQGSEA. There are 12 residues in the CDR3. V lost 4 bases to trimming and J lost 8 bases, with 14 bases between them. CDR3 residues: CSVGRTVEGYTF. Here the CDR3 DNA reads TGCAGCGTTGGCAGAACGGTAGAAGGCTACACCTTC.

The gene calls are TRBV9 and TRBJ1-3; D call uncertain. V was pared by 3 bases and J by 4 bases, with 5 bases between. Germline CDR1 SGDLS, CDR2 YYNGEE. The CDR3 is made up of 12 amino acids. This CDR3 is CASSEGGNTIYF. The CDR3 DNA follows: TGTGCCAGCAGCGAGGGAGGAAACACCATATATTTT.

A few counts support this clone. The CDR3 nucleotides read TGTGCCAGCGTCGGACAGGGGGTTATAGGGCAGTTCTTC. It codes for CASVGQGVIGQFF. The chain links TRBV6-8 to TRBJ2-1; TRBD1 aligns across 10 bases. CDR1 is MNHGY, CDR2 SAAAGT, per germline. The CDR3 sequence is 13 residues long. The J segment lost 12 bases and the V segment lost 8 bases, leaving 10 bases of the junction unmatched.

This chain connects TRBV30 to TRBJ2-1, with 9 bases fitting TRBD1. This CDR3 contains 14 residues. J was trimmed by 2 bases and V by 7 bases; bases with no gene match: 6. CDR1 is GTSNPN, CDR2 SVGIG, per germline (reference sequence). Here the CDR3 DNA reads TGTGCCTCCTCCGACAGGGGGACCTACAATGAGCAGTTCTTC. Translated: CASSDRGTYNEQFF.

The rearrangement uses TRBV30 and TRBJ1-5; D possibly corresponds to TRBD1 (5 bases). Trimming left V 1 base short and J 3 bases short, with 10 bases between. The CDR3 contains 14 residues. Per germline, CDR1 GTSNPN and CDR2 SVGIG (reference sequence). The CDR3 DNA sequence: TGTGCCTGGAGTGCAGACAGAAACAATCAGCCCCAGCATTTT. Encoded protein: CAWSADRNNQPQHF.

The genes are TRBV19 and TRBJ1-3; maybe TRBD1 (6 bases). There are 15 residues in the CDR3. Per the germline V gene, CDR1 is LNHDA and CDR2 is SQIVND (reference sequence). Trimming removed 1 base from V and 4 bases from J, with 11 bases in between. CDR3 in amino acids: CASSIGGLRGNTIYF. CDR3 coding DNA: TGTGCCAGTAGTATAGGGGGGCTGCGAGGAAACACCATATATTTT.

By share, this clone counts as medium-sized. CDR3 in amino acids: CASSQDAGGATWTEAFF. CDR3 coding DNA: TGCGCCAGCAGCCAAGATGCCGGGGGCGCGACGTGGACTGAAGCTTTCTTT. This chain connects TRBV4-1 to TRBJ1-1; maybe TRBD1 (6 bases). CDR1 MGHRA and CDR2 YSYEKL come from the germline V gene. The CDR3 has 17 amino acids. V was shortened by 0 bases and J by 5 bases, with 19 bases between the two germline ends.

The gene calls are TRBV5-1 and TRBJ1-5; TRBD1 matches at 11 bases. Per germline, CDR1 SGHRS and CDR2 YFSETQ. V lost 3 bases to trimming and J lost 1 base; unmatched junction nucleotides: 3. CDR3 length: 16 amino acids. The CDR3 here is CASSSGTGGSNQPQHF. DNA for the CDR3: TGCGCCAGCAGCTCGGGGACAGGGGGAAGCAATCAGCCCCAGCATTTT.

The chain is built from TRBV5-1 and TRBJ1-3; TRBD1 matches at 9 bases. Trimming at V came to 0 bases and at J to 1 base, leaving 5 bases not matched to a gene. The CDR3 has 17 amino acids. Germline V gives CDR1 SGHRS, CDR2 YFSETQ. The CDR3 nucleotides are TGCGCCAGCAGCTTGGCCGGGACAGGGAATTCTGGAAACACCATATATTTT. This gives the protein CASSLAGTGNSGNTIYF.

The chain has TRBV6-8 and TRBJ1-1; D gene unclear. Trimming pared 6 bases from V and 1 base from J, leaving 12 bases between. Germline V gives CDR1 MNHGY, CDR2 SAAAGT. CDR3 length equals 14 residues. In DNA form, the CDR3 reads TGTGCCAGCAGCCCGGACTGGGGGAACACTGAAGCTTTCTTT. It encodes CASSPDWGNTEAFF.

The chain is built from TRBV7-5 and TRBJ2-1; the DNA was not used to check the table's D call, TRBD2. TRBV7-5 has pseudogene status. The CDR3 contains 15 residues. DNA of the CDR3: TGTGCCAGCAGCCAAGGGCAAACTAGCAGGGTTGAGCAGTTCTTC. Protein product: CASSQGQTSRVEQFF.

This clone came up a few times. Because the CDR3's place on the DNA is in doubt, the DNA is left out and the CDR3 is given as listed by TCRdb. The rearrangement joins TRBV11-3 to TRBJ2-7. From its first to its last residue, the CDR3 has 14 amino acids. The V gene's germline CDR1 is SGHNT and CDR2 YENEEA. CDR3 residues: CASSSSGPTNEQYF.

The CDR3 loop is CASSLTSGGPQETQYF. The CDR3 nucleotides are TGCGCCAGCAGCCTTACTAGCGGGGGACCCCAAGAGACCCAGTACTTC. The chain employs TRBV5-1 and TRBJ2-5, with 11 bases that match TRBD2. Trimming removed 4 bases from V and 1 base from J; junction bases left unmatched: 6. Germline V gene data show CDR1 as SGHRS and CDR2 as YFSETQ. The CDR3 is made up of 16 amino acids.